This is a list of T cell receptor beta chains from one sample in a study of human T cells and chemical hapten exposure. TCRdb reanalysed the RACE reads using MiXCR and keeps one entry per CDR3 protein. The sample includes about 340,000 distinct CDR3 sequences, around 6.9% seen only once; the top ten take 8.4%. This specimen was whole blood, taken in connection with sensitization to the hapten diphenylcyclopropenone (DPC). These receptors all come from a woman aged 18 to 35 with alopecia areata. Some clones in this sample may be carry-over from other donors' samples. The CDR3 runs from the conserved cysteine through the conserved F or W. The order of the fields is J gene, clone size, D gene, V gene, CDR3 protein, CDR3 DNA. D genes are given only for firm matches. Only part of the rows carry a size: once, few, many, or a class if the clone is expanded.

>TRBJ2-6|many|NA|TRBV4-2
CASSQEGTLGANVLTF
TGTGCCAGCAGCCAGGAAGGGACCCTGGGGGCCAACGTCCTGACTTTC
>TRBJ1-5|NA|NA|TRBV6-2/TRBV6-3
CASRQGTKGQPQHF
TGTGCCAGCAGGCAGGGGACAAAGGGGCAGCCCCAGCATTTT
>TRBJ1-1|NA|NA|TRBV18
CASSPVKGTEAFF
TGTGCCAGCTCACCGGTGAAGGGGACCGAAGCTTTCTTT
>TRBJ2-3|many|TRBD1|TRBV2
CASSQDRPPDTQYF
TGTGCCAGCAGTCAGGACAGGCCCCCAGATACGCAGTATTTT
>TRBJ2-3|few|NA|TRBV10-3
CAISESNHYADTQYF
TGTGCCATCAGTGAGTCGAATCATTATGCAGATACGCAGTATTTT
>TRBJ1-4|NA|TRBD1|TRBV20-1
CSARHMGRDREKLFF
TGCAGTGCTAGACATATGGGCCGGGACAGGGAAAAACTGTTTTTT
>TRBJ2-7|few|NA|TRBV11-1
CASSSYFYEQYF
TGTGCCAGCAGCTCATACTTCTACGAGCAGTACTTC
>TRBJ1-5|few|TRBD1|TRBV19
CASSLFLQGANQPQHF
TGTGCCAGTAGTCTCTTTCTACAGGGGGCCAATCAGCCCCAGCATTTT
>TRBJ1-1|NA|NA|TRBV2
CASSPERARAFF
TGTGCCAGCAGTCCGGAGCGGGCAAGAGCTTTCTTT
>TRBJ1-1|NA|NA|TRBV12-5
CASGGGGADTEAFF
TGTGCTAGTGGTGGAGGGGGGGCGGACACTGAAGCTTTCTTT
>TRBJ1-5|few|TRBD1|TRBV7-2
CASSSKTGFQPQHF
TGTGCCAGCAGCTCTAAGACAGGGTTCCAGCCCCAGCATTTT
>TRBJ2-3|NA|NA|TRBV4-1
CASKKGGGGSTDTQYF
TGCGCCAGCAAGAAAGGGGGCGGGGGGAGCACAGATACGCAGTATTTT
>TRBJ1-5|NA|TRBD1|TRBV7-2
CASSRGTGSNQPQHF
TGTGCCAGCAGCAGGGGGACAGGGAGCAATCAGCCCCAGCATTTT
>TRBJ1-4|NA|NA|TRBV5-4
CASSLHPGDRNEKLFF
TGTGCCAGCAGTTTGCATCCAGGGGACCGAAATGAAAAACTGTTTTTT
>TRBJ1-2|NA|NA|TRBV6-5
CASGSTNYGYTF
TGTGCCAGCGGCAGTACGAACTATGGCTACACCTTC
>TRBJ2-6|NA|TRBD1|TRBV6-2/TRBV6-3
CASLRDSKSSGANVLTF
TGTGCCAGCCTTCGGGACAGCAAGAGCTCTGGGGCCAACGTCCTGACTTTC
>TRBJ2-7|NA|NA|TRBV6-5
CASSYGAGAYEQYF
TGTGCCAGCAGTTACGGGGCAGGGGCCTACGAGCAGTACTTC
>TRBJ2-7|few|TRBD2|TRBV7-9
CASSVSGGNTYEQYF
TGTGCCAGCTCCGTAAGCGGGGGAAACACCTACGAGCAGTACTTC
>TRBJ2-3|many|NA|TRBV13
CASSLESRWGTDTQYF
TGTGCCAGCAGCTTAGAGTCGCGTTGGGGCACAGATACGCAGTATTTT
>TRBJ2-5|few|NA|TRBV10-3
CAIRPDRMSQETQYF
TGTGCCATCAGACCGGACAGAATGAGTCAAGAGACCCAGTACTTC
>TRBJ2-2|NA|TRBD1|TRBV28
CASREHGDRITGELFF
TGTGCCAGCAGGGAACACGGGGACAGGATCACCGGGGAGCTGTTTTTT
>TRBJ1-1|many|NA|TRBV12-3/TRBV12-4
CASSLWAQTEAFF
TGTGCCAGCAGTTTGTGGGCCCAGACTGAAGCTTTCTTT
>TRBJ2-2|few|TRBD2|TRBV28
CASSVAGDNTGELFF
TGTGCCAGCAGTGTAGCGGGGGACAACACCGGGGAGCTGTTTTTT
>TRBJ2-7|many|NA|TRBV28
CASSSPQGGEQYF
TGTGCCAGCAGTTCCCCCCAGGGTGGAGAGCAGTACTTC
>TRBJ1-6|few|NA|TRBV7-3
CASSSLGSYNSPLHF
TGTGCCAGCAGCTCTTTGGGCTCCTATAATTCACCCCTCCACTTT
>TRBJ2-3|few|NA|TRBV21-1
CASSPLFATSGGRCTDTQYF
TGTGCCAGCAGCCCGCTTTTTGCGACTAGCGGGGGCCGGTGCACAGATACGCAGTATTTT
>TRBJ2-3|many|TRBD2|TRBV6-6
CASIRLLAEQSTDTQYF
TGTGCCAGCATTCGCCTTCTAGCGGAGCAAAGCACAGATACGCAGTATTTT
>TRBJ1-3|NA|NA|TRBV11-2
CASSLRGAGNTIYF
TGTGCCAGCAGCTTAAGGGGAGCCGGAAACACCATATATTTT
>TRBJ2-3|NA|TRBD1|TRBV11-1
CASSFEGGTAQYF
TGTGCCAGCAGCTTCGAAGGGGGCACCGCGCAGTATTTT
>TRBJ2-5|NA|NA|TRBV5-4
CASSSRGGQETQYF
TGTGCCAGCAGCTCCAGGGGGGGCCAAGAGACCCAGTACTTC
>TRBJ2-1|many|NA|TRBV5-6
CASSLIDEQFF
TGTGCCAGCAGCCTAATCGATGAGCAGTTCTTC
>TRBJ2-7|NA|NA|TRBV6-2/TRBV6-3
CASSYSPDRAYEQYF
TGTGCCAGCAGTTACTCTCCGGACAGAGCCTACGAGCAGTACTTC
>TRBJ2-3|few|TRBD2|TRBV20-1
CSAYGTSGGPDTQYF
TGCAGTGCTTACGGGACTAGCGGGGGGCCAGATACGCAGTATTTT
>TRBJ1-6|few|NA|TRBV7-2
CASSLPATSSPLHF
TGTGCCAGCAGCTTACCAGCGACCAGCTCACCCCTCCACTTT
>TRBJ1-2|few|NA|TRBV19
CASSAGPYGYTF
TGTGCCAGTAGTGCAGGCCCCTATGGCTACACCTTC
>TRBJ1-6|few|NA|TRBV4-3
CASSLTGGYRNSPLHF
TGCGCCAGCAGCCTGACAGGAGGGTATCGAAATTCACCCCTCCACTTT
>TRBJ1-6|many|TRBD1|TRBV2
CASSSDRQGPVPVHF
TGTGCCAGCAGTTCTGATCGACAGGGGCCGGTACCAGTCCACTTT
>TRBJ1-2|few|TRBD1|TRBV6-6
CASSPRGQGARGSYGYTF
TGTGCCAGCAGTCCCCGGGGACAGGGGGCGCGGGGATCCTATGGCTACACCTTC
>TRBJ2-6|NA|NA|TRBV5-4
CASSLWIRSVLTF
TGTGCCAGCAGCTTGTGGATCCGGAGCGTCCTGACTTTC
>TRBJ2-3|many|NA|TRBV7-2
CASSLVGLLSTDTQYF
TGTGCCAGCAGCTTAGTGGGACTTCTGAGCACAGATACGCAGTATTTT
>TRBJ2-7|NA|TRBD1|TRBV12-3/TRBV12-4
CASSLGTGRRDEQYF
TGTGCCAGCAGTTTGGGGACAGGGCGTCGAGACGAGCAGTACTTC